The rows below give T cell receptor beta chains drawn from one sample of a study of blood T cell repertoires in COVID-19. Here immunoSEQ multiplex PCR was the method, and the copy in TCRdb shows in-frame clones only, minus some. The sample holds roughly 65,000 clones, approximately 94% seen once. Sequenced sample: peripheral blood. The source is a man aged 65-85 years with active COVID-19. Each CDR3 is given with its conserved first and last residue. A D gene is named only where the DNA matches it firmly. The size of a clone is reported for some rows only, either as once, few or many, or as a class for expanded clones.

>TRBV6-2/TRBV6-3|-|TRBJ2-1|TRBD2
TGTGCCAGCAGTTACACTAGCGGGGCTGATGAGCAGTTCTTC
CASSYTSGADEQFF
>TRBV5-6|-|TRBJ2-2|-
TGTGCCAGCAGCTTGCCTGCAGACGGGGAGCTGTTTTTT
CASSLPADGELFF
>TRBV25-1|once|TRBJ1-2|-
TGTGCCAGCAGTGAATATAACGGCCAGGGAGGCGGCTACACCTTC
CASSEYNGQGGGYTF
>TRBV6-5|-|TRBJ1-6|-
TGTGCCAGCAGTTACTTAAGGGGTTCACCCCTCCACTTT
CASSYLRGSPLHF
>TRBV6-5|-|TRBJ2-2|-
TGTGCCAGCAGGGGACATAACTCCCCCGGGGAGCTGTTTTTT
CASRGHNSPGELFF
>TRBV6-4|-|TRBJ1-2|TRBD1
TGTGCCAGCAGTGTCGTAGGGGGCTCTAACTATGGCTACACCTTC
CASSVVGGSNYGYTF
>TRBV3-1/TRBV3-2|few|TRBJ1-5|TRBD1
TGTGCCAGCAGCCAATCCGGGACAGGGGGATTTCAGCCCCAGCATTTT
CASSQSGTGGFQPQHF
>TRBV9|-|TRBJ2-2|-
TGTGCCAGCAGCGCGGGGTTGGGCGGGGAGCTGTTTTTT
CASSAGLGGELFF
>TRBV7-2|-|TRBJ2-5|TRBD2
TGTGCCAGCAGCTTCGTGGCGGGGGGCCTAAAAGAGACCCAGTACTTC
CASSFVAGGLKETQYF
>TRBV12-3/TRBV12-4|once|TRBJ1-2|-
TGTGCCAGCAGTTTAGGGAGCGTCTATGGCTACACCTTC
CASSLGSVYGYTF
>TRBV29-1|-|TRBJ2-5|TRBD2
TGCAGCGGGGGACTAGCGGGGGCCCAAGAGACCCAGTACTTC
CSGGLAGAQETQYF
>TRBV3-1/TRBV3-2|-|TRBJ1-4|TRBD1
TGTGCCAGCAGCCCCGGGACAGGGAGGGAAAAACTGTTTTTT
CASSPGTGREKLFF
>TRBV18|-|TRBJ2-5|-
TGTGCCAGCTCACCAGTTGGGCAGAGCCAAGAGACCCAGTACTTC
CASSPVGQSQETQYF
>TRBV5-1|-|TRBJ2-2|-
TGCGCCAGCAGCTCACAGTCGACCGGGGAGCTGTTTTTT
CASSSQSTGELFF
>TRBV27|-|TRBJ2-1|TRBD2
TGTGCCAGCAGGGGGCAGCGGGGGGGAAACAATGAGCAGTTCTTC
CASRGQRGGNNEQFF
>TRBV7-2|-|TRBJ1-6|-
TGTGCCAGCAGCTTAACCGGGACATTAAATTCACCCCTCCACTTT
CASSLTGTLNSPLHF
>TRBV13|-|TRBJ2-5|TRBD2
TGTGCCAGCAGGTTGCGGGGGGGCTTAGAGACCCAGTACTTC
CASRLRGGLETQYF
>TRBV3-1/TRBV3-2|-|TRBJ2-7|-
TGTGCCAGCAGCCAAGATGAAGGGACACGGCGGAACGAGCAGTACTTC
CASSQDEGTRRNEQYF
>TRBV4-1|once|TRBJ2-1|TRBD2
TGCGCCAGCAGCCCCCAGAGACTAGCGAACTCCTACAATGAGCAGTTCTTC
CASSPQRLANSYNEQFF
>TRBV2|-|TRBJ1-6|-
TGTGCCGGTGGGAGGGACATCCAATCACCCCTCCACTTT
CAGGRDIQSPLHF
>TRBV6-1|-|TRBJ2-5|-
TGTGCCAGCAGTGAAGTGAGGGGGATGACCCAGTACTTC
CASSEVRGMTQYF
>TRBV29-1|-|TRBJ1-5|-
TGCAGCGTTTCGGCAGGGGTGGGGAATCAGCCCCAGCATTTT
CSVSAGVGNQPQHF
>TRBV6-2/TRBV6-3|-|TRBJ1-5|TRBD1
TGTGCCAGCAGTTATTTCCCTAGACAGGGGGATCAGCCCCAGCATTTT
CASSYFPRQGDQPQHF
>TRBV14|-|TRBJ1-2|-
TGTGCCAGCAGCCAAGTCGCGCAGGGTTCCTATGGCTACACCTTC
CASSQVAQGSYGYTF
>TRBV6-5|-|TRBJ2-1|TRBD1
TGTGCCAGCACCGGGACAGGGGCCTACAATGAGCAGTTCTTC
CASTGTGAYNEQFF
>TRBV11-1|-|TRBJ2-1|TRBD2
TGTGCCAGCAGCCTTAGCGGGGGGGCCCACAATGAGCAGTTCTTC
CASSLSGGAHNEQFF
>TRBV5-6|-|TRBJ1-4|TRBD1
TGTGCCAGCAGCATTTTGGGACAGGGTGAAGGGCAAAAACTGTTTTTT
CASSILGQGEGQKLFF
>TRBV4-1|-|TRBJ1-1|-
TGCGCCAGCAGCCAAGATGTGGGAGGGCGTTATGCCACTGAAGCTTTCTTT
CASSQDVGGRYATEAFF
>TRBV3-1/TRBV3-2|-|TRBJ2-1|TRBD2
TGTGCCAGCAGCCCGCCCGGGACTAGCGGGTGCTACAATGAGCAGTTCTTC
CASSPPGTSGCYNEQFF
>TRBV24-1|-|TRBJ1-5|TRBD1
TGTGCCACCAGCGAGACAGGGCTTAATCAGCCCCAGCATTTT
CATSETGLNQPQHF
>TRBV5-4|-|TRBJ1-2|TRBD1
TGTGCCAGCAGCTCGCAGCACAGGGGACCTAACTATGGCTACACCTTC
CASSSQHRGPNYGYTF
>TRBV18|-|TRBJ1-5|-
TGTGCCAGCTCACCGGGACACAGTTCCAATCAGCCCCAGCATTTT
CASSPGHSSNQPQHF
>TRBV12-3/TRBV12-4|once|TRBJ2-3|-
TGTGCCAGCAGCCTTAGCACAGATACGCAGTATTTT
CASSLSTDTQYF
>TRBV5-1|once|TRBJ2-2|TRBD2
TGCGCCAGCAGCCCGGGCACTAGCGGGGGGCCACACACCGGGGAGCTGTTTTTT
CASSPGTSGGPHTGELFF
>TRBV29-1|-|TRBJ1-4|-
TGCAGCGTTGCCTCCGCAACTAATGAAAAACTGTTTTTT
CSVASATNEKLFF
>TRBV5-1|-|TRBJ2-5|TRBD1
TGCGCCAGCAGCCTTGATATTTATCTGGACAGGGAAGAGACCCAGTACTTC
CASSLDIYLDREETQYF
>TRBV4-1|-|TRBJ1-3|-
TGCGCCAGCAGCCCCCGACCCTACAGGGAGAGCTCTGGAAACACCATATATTTT
CASSPRPYRESSGNTIYF
>TRBV7-2|-|TRBJ2-2|TRBD1
TGTGCCAGCAGCTTGAGACAGGGGGCTTACGGGGAGCTGTTTTTT
CASSLRQGAYGELFF
>TRBV2|-|TRBJ1-2|-
TGTGCCAGCAAGCTAACTTATGGCTACACCTTC
CASKLTYGYTF
>TRBV4-1|-|TRBJ2-3|TRBD2
TGCGCCAGCAGCTGGAGCGGGGGGGAATCAGATACGCAGTATTTT
CASSWSGGESDTQYF
>TRBV6-2/TRBV6-3|-|TRBJ2-3|TRBD2
TGTGCCAGCAGCCGACTAGCGGGGGGGCCCGCAGATACGCAGTATTTT
CASSRLAGGPADTQYF
>TRBV18|-|TRBJ2-1|TRBD1
TGTGCCAGCTCTGCTCCGGGACAGGGATACAATGAGCAGTTCTTC
CASSAPGQGYNEQFF
>TRBV7-2|-|TRBJ2-2|TRBD2
TGTGCCAGCAGCTCGAACATAGCGGGGCTCGGGGAGCTGTTTTTT
CASSSNIAGLGELFF
>TRBV6-5|-|TRBJ1-6|TRBD1
TGTGCCAGCAGTTACACCGGACAGGGGAATTCACCCCTCCACTTT
CASSYTGQGNSPLHF
>TRBV10-2|few|TRBJ2-3|-
TGCGCCAGCAGTGGCGGGCTCAGCACAGATACGCAGTATTTT
CASSGGLSTDTQYF
>TRBV27|-|TRBJ2-3|-
TGTGCCAGCAGTTTATCCACTAATCTAAGGGATACGCAGTATTTT
CASSLSTNLRDTQYF
>TRBV29-1|-|TRBJ2-3|TRBD2
TGCAGCGCGAGACTAGCGGGGGCGTCCCCAGATACGCAGTATTTT
CSARLAGASPDTQYF
>TRBV6-5|-|TRBJ2-1|-
TGTGCCAGCAGGCGAATACAGGGTGCCAATGAGCAGTTCTTC
CASRRIQGANEQFF
>TRBV6-2/TRBV6-3|-|TRBJ1-1|-
TGTGCCAGCAGTGACGGGGCGACGGGGGACACTGAAGCTTTCTTT
CASSDGATGDTEAFF
>TRBV2|few|TRBJ2-2|TRBD1
TGTGCCAGCAGGCAAGACAAGACAGGGGCCGGGGAGCTGTTTTTT
CASRQDKTGAGELFF